Presented here are 10 T cell receptor beta chains from one specimen sequenced in a study of blood T cell repertoires in COVID-19. The assay was immunoSEQ multiplex PCR, and TCRdb's table has in-frame clones only and misses some. Found here are hundreds of thousands of clones, approximately 90% of them singletons; the top ten hold just under 9%. The specimen sequenced was PBMCs or T cells enriched from blood (not recorded which). Source of these receptors: a young woman who had recovered from COVID-19.

The CDR3 spells CASSPGGVSGNGYTF. In DNA form, the CDR3 reads TGTGCCAGCTCACCGGGAGGGGTTTCGGGTAATGGCTACACCTTC. The V and J genes are TRBV18 and TRBJ1-2; the D gene is possibly TRBD1 (5 bases). There are 15 residues in the CDR3. The V gene lost 3 bases and the J gene lost 6 bases, with 17 bases spanning the gap. Germline V CDR1 and CDR2: KGHSH, LQKENI.

The chain carries TRBV19 and TRBJ1-2; D uncertain. Germline V gene sequence: CDR1 LNHDA, CDR2 SQIVND (reference sequence). V was cut by 4 bases and J by 0 bases, with 12 bases left in between. The CDR3 extends over 15 amino acids. CDR3 sequence (DNA): TGTGCCAGTAGTACGACGGCTGCGGCTAACTATGGCTACACCTTC. Translation gives CASSTTAAANYGYTF.

The gene calls are TRBV5-1 and TRBJ1-2, with D tentatively TRBD1 (5 bases). V dropped 7 bases and J dropped 4 bases, with 14 bases sitting between them. The germline V gene encodes CDR1 SGHRS and CDR2 YFSETQ. The CDR3 has 13 amino acids. CDR3 region: CASGGGDGYGYTF. CDR3 nucleotides: TGCGCCAGCGGCGGGGGGGACGGCTATGGCTACACCTTC.

V and J are TRBV6-5 and TRBJ2-3; D perhaps matches TRBD1 (7 bases). The germline V gene has CDR1 MNHEY and CDR2 SVGAGI. The V end was cut by 0 bases, the J end by 1 base, with 11 bases between. This CDR3 is built from 16 residues. The chain's CDR3 is CASSYSGGGGTDTQYF. CDR3 nucleotides: TGTGCCAGCAGTTACTCAGGGGGCGGGGGCACAGATACGCAGTATTTT.

The rearrangement joins TRBV5-1 to TRBJ1-2; the D gene is possibly TRBD1 (5 bases). The V end lost 1 base, the J end lost 3 bases, and 10 bases lay between the germline ends. The germline gives CDR1 SGHRS, CDR2 YFSETQ. This CDR3 spans 14 amino acids. The CDR3 sequence: CASSLSGADYGYTF. DNA of the CDR3: TGCGCCAGCAGCTTGAGTGGGGCCGACTATGGCTACACCTTC.

V gene TRBV9 combines with J gene TRBJ2-4; possible D gene TRBD1, 5 bases. The CDR3 has 16 amino acids. The germline V gene has CDR1 SGDLS and CDR2 YYNGEE. With 4 bases removed from V and 3 bases from J, the gap between germline ends came to 17 bases. The CDR3 region is CASSPQGIIGKNIQYF. DNA of the CDR3: TGTGCCAGCAGCCCCCAGGGTATAATAGGCAAAAACATTCAGTACTTC.

The V call is TRBV7-9, the J call TRBJ1-2; no clear D. The length of the CDR3 is 14 residues. Trimming removed 1 base at V and 3 bases at J, with 9 bases between. Germline values: CDR1 SEHNR, CDR2 FQNEAQ (reference sequence). The CDR3 nucleotides read TGTGCCAGCAGCTTAGTTGATACTTACTATGGCTACACCTTC. Translated: CASSLVDTYYGYTF.

This clone was recorded a few times. CDR3 nucleotides: TGCGCCAGCAGCTTGGAGCAGGGGAGTTCACCCCTCCACTTT. This gives the protein CASSLEQGSSPLHF. The V and J genes are TRBV5-1 and TRBJ1-6; tentatively, D is TRBD1 (6 bases). Germline assignment: CDR1 SGHRS and CDR2 YFSETQ. The CDR3 consists of 14 residues. Trimming removed 0 bases at V and 9 bases at J, with 10 bases between.

The chain recombines TRBV28 with TRBJ1-2; 8 nucleotides align to TRBD1. The CDR3 extends over 14 amino acids. CDR1 MDHEN and CDR2 SYDVKM come from the germline V gene. Germline trimming cut 2 bases from V and 3 bases from J; bases unmatched to any gene: 2. CDR3 residues: CASSLGQGHYGYTF. The CDR3 DNA reads as TGTGCCAGCAGTTTAGGACAGGGTCACTATGGCTACACCTTC.

This chain links TRBV6-5 with TRBJ1-4, with unresolved D. The CDR3 contains 14 residues. Trimming cost V 4 bases and J 8 bases, with 14 bases left between them. Per germline, CDR1 MNHEY and CDR2 SVGAGI. CDR3 amino acids: CASSFDGTGEKLFF. The CDR3 nucleotides read TGTGCCAGCAGTTTTGACGGAACCGGGGAAAAACTGTTTTTT.